This is a list of T cell receptor beta chains from one sample in a study of T cells in Graves' hyperthyroidism and ophthalmopathy. TCRdb itself ran the multiplex PCR reads through MiXCR, one entry per CDR3 protein. The sample has roughly 500,000 distinct CDR3 sequences, 40% to 55% seen once; the top ten hold 44%. The sequenced sample was peripheral blood or thyroid tissue (not recorded which). Receptors originate from an adult woman with Graves' disease, either hyperthyroidism or ophthalmopathy (not recorded which). Each CDR3 is given with its conserved first and last residue. A D gene is named only where the DNA matches it firmly. Only part of the rows carry a size: once, few, many, or a class if the clone is expanded.

V	length	size	J	D	DNA	CDR3
TRBV7-9	15	.	TRBJ2-5	TRBD1	TGTGCCAGCAGCTTAAATGACAGGGGCCAGGAGACCCAGTACTTC	CASSLNDRGQETQYF
TRBV7-2	13	.	TRBJ1-2	.	TGCGCCAGCAGCCAAGTAGCGGCGGATGGCTACACCTTC	CASSQVAADGYTF
TRBV20-1	13	once	TRBJ1-3	.	TGCAGTGCTACGCTCCTGAGGGGAAACACCATATATTTT	CSATLLRGNTIYF
TRBV6-5	14	few	TRBJ2-2	TRBD2	TGTGCCAGCACAACTAGCGGGGGCACCGGGGAGCTGTTTTTT	CASTTSGGTGELFF
TRBV12-3/TRBV12-4	15	.	TRBJ1-1	.	TGTGCCAGCAGCTTTGACCTCCAGGGAGACACTGAAGCTTTCTTT	CASSFDLQGDTEAFF
TRBV5-1	16	.	TRBJ1-5	TRBD1	TGTGCCAGCAGCCAGGACAGGGTCAAGGGCAATCAGCCCCAGCATTTT	CASSQDRVKGNQPQHF
TRBV28	14	.	TRBJ1-1	.	TGTGCCAGCAGTTTTGTCAAATCGAACACTGAAGCTTTCTTT	CASSFVKSNTEAFF
TRBV19	11	.	TRBJ1-2	.	TGTGCCAGTAGTACCTCAGCCGGCTACACCTTC	CASSTSAGYTF
TRBV7-8	15	.	TRBJ1-4	TRBD1	TGTGCCAGCAGCGGTGGGACAGGGCAGAATGAAAAACTGTTTTTT	CASSGGTGQNEKLFF
TRBV5-1	12	many	TRBJ2-2	.	TGCGCCAGCAGCCCCTTAGGCGGGGAGCTGTTTTTT	CASSPLGGELFF
TRBV7-2	14	many	TRBJ1-2	TRBD1	TGTGCCAGCAGCTTAGAGGGGGCTCGGGATGGCTACACCTTC	CASSLEGARDGYTF
TRBV29-1	13	.	TRBJ1-4	.	TGCAGCGTAACTTCAGGCACAAATGAAAAACTGTTTTTT	CSVTSGTNEKLFF
TRBV7-9	14	.	TRBJ2-5	.	TGTGCCAGCAGCCAAAGCTCAGGGGAAGAGACCCAGTACTTC	CASSQSSGEETQYF
TRBV18	14	many	TRBJ1-6	TRBD1	TGTGCCAGCTCACCGGGACAGGGTTTTTCACCCCTCCACTTT	CASSPGQGFSPLHF
TRBV24-1	15	many	TRBJ2-5	TRBD1	TGTGCCACCAGTGATTTACAGGGGCCAGGGGAGACCCAGTACTTC	CATSDLQGPGETQYF
TRBV29-1	13	.	TRBJ2-7	.	TGCAGCTCCGGGCCCCCGAACTCCTACGAGCAGTACTTC	CSSGPPNSYEQYF
TRBV11-2	15	.	TRBJ2-2	TRBD2	TGTGCCAGCAGCTTCGCGGGAGGGAACACCGGGGAGCTGTTTTTT	CASSFAGGNTGELFF
TRBV6-1	17	few	TRBJ2-3	TRBD1	TGTGCCAGTGCGGCGACGGAGCAGGGGGCTAGCACAGATACGCAGTATTTT	CASAATEQGASTDTQYF
TRBV25-1	17	.	TRBJ1-4	.	TGTGCCAGCAGATTGGACAGTCCTGGGGCTAATCGTGAAAAACTGTTTTTT	CASRLDSPGANREKLFF
TRBV5-1	16	many	TRBJ1-1	TRBD1	TGCGCCAGCAGCTTCACCCGGGGACAGGTCGGCACTGAAGCTTTCTTT	CASSFTRGQVGTEAFF
TRBV5-1	16	many	TRBJ1-3	.	TGCGCCAGCAGCTTGGACGGGGAGAGGTCTGGAAACACCATATATTTT	CASSLDGERSGNTIYF
TRBV10-3	14	.	TRBJ1-5	.	TGTGCCACCTCGTTGGGGTTTAGCAATCAGCCCCAGCATTTT	CATSLGFSNQPQHF
TRBV10-3	14	.	TRBJ2-5	TRBD1	TGTGCCATCAGCGATAAACAGGGGCTCCAGCCCCAGTACTTC	CAISDKQGLQPQYF
TRBV10-1	14	.	TRBJ2-7	.	TGCGCCAGCAGTGACGACCCCGGACGGAGCGAGCAGTACTTC	CASSDDPGRSEQYF
TRBV28	14	few	TRBJ2-7	.	TGTGCCAGCCGCATACCGGGGGTGTTCTACGAGCAGTACTTC	CASRIPGVFYEQYF
TRBV2	14	few	TRBJ1-2	.	TGTGCCAGCAGTTCCCCTGGGGAGGGCTATGGCTACACCTTC	CASSSPGEGYGYTF
TRBV12-3/TRBV12-4	13	many	TRBJ2-5	TRBD1	TGTGCCAGCAGGACAGGGGGTGAAGAGACCCAGTACTTC	CASRTGGEETQYF
TRBV5-6	16	many	TRBJ1-2	TRBD1	TGTGCCAGCAGCCGAGGCCGGGACAGGGGATTCTCCGGCTACACCTTC	CASSRGRDRGFSGYTF
TRBV2	15	.	TRBJ1-4	.	TGTGCCAGCAGACGACAGGAAGTAATTAATGAAAAACTGTTTTTT	CASRRQEVINEKLFF
TRBV7-2	13	many	TRBJ1-2	TRBD1	TGTGCCAGCAGCTCGGACAGGAGGAAAGGCTACACCTTC	CASSSDRRKGYTF
TRBV9	15	.	TRBJ2-7	TRBD2	TGTGCCAGCAGCGTAGAGGCGGGAGTGAAAAACGAGCAGTACTTC	CASSVEAGVKNEQYF
TRBV7-2	14	few	TRBJ1-2	.	TGTGCCAGCAGCCACATAAATTCAGGGTATGGCTACACCTTC	CASSHINSGYGYTF
TRBV10-3	13	many	TRBJ1-1	.	TGTGCCAACAGGGTGAGGACTGACACTGAAGCTTTCTTT	CANRVRTDTEAFF
TRBV7-9	13	few	TRBJ2-1	.	TGTGCCAGCAGCCTCCCCGGTAATAATGAGCAGTTCTTC	CASSLPGNNEQFF
TRBV15	20	few	TRBJ2-6	TRBD2	TGTGCCAGCAGCAGAGAACCGGGACTAGCGGGACTTTCTGGGGCCAACGTCCTGACTTTC	CASSREPGLAGLSGANVLTF
TRBV5-1	12	many	TRBJ1-2	.	TGCGCCAGCAGCTTGGGGCTTCGGGGCTACACCTTC	CASSLGLRGYTF
TRBV2	12	.	TRBJ1-6	.	TGTGCCAGCAGTCTTTCTCCTAACAGGGTTCACTTT	CASSLSPNRVHF
TRBV13	14	many	TRBJ1-1	TRBD1	TGTGCCAGCAGTTCGACAGGGGAGGTGCTGGAAGCTTTCTTT	CASSSTGEVLEAFF
TRBV7-2	11	.	TRBJ1-2	.	TGTGCCAGTAACCGGGGACGTGGCTACACCTTC	CASNRGRGYTF
TRBV14	15	.	TRBJ1-5	TRBD1	TGTGCCAGCAGCCGAGGACAGGGGCTTAATCAGCCCCAGCATTTT	CASSRGQGLNQPQHF
TRBV15	15	.	TRBJ1-6	TRBD1	TGTGCCACCAGCGGCGGACAGGGGGCCTTCTCACCCCTCCACTTT	CATSGGQGAFSPLHF
TRBV13	15	.	TRBJ2-1	TRBD2	TGTGCCAGCAGTGAAAACAGCGGGAGGGGGGCTGAGCAGTTCTTC	CASSENSGRGAEQFF
TRBV20-1	16	.	TRBJ2-5	.	TGCAGTGCTCGACCTAGCCGGGGCCCAGCTCGGGAGACCCAGTACTTC	CSARPSRGPARETQYF
TRBV5-4	17	many	TRBJ1-1	TRBD1	TGTGCCAGCAGCCCCCCGGGTGGGACAGCCAAGAACACTGAAGCTTTCTTT	CASSPPGGTAKNTEAFF
TRBV20-1	16	.	TRBJ2-5	.	TGCAGTGCCAACAGGGGAGGCCGCGGTGGTGAGGAGACCCAGTACTTC	CSANRGGRGGEETQYF
TRBV7-3	15	once	TRBJ1-2	.	TGTGCCAGCAGCCGAGAACAGGGACTCGGCGATGGCTACACCTTC	CASSREQGLGDGYTF